This T cell receptor beta chain was documented in a study of sequential checkpoint blockade in melanoma. The overall study: Patients were randomized 1:1 to nivolumab-then-ipilimumab or ipilimumab-then-nivolumab first-line. Each arm's sequence ended with maintenance nivolumab.

Treatment specified: randomized to nivolumab then ipilimumab (arm A) or the reverse (arm B). No patient had prior DNA-damaging chemotherapy. Live CD3+CD8+ CD19− CD56− cells were sorted from PBMCs. Trimming took 1 base from V and 1 from J, leaving 17 bases between them. The germline gives CDR1 SEHNR, CDR2 FQNEAQ (reference sequence). The CDR3 is made up of 18 amino acids. Clones were sequenced by immunoSEQ multiplex PCR, and TCRdb holds only the in-frame ones, with some missing. The table shows under 20,000 clones, with roughly 66% occurring only once. The chain has TRBV7-9 and TRBJ2-1; D unclear. The source is a human donor with melanoma. Sequenced here: CD8+ T cells sorted from blood (inferred from file names), sampled from a patient given nivolumab and ipilimumab in sequence. CDR3: CASSLEPSWVGSYNEQFF. The CDR3 DNA sequence: TGTGCCAGCAGCTTAGAGCCCTCCTGGGTCGGGTCCTACAATGAGCAGTTCTTC.